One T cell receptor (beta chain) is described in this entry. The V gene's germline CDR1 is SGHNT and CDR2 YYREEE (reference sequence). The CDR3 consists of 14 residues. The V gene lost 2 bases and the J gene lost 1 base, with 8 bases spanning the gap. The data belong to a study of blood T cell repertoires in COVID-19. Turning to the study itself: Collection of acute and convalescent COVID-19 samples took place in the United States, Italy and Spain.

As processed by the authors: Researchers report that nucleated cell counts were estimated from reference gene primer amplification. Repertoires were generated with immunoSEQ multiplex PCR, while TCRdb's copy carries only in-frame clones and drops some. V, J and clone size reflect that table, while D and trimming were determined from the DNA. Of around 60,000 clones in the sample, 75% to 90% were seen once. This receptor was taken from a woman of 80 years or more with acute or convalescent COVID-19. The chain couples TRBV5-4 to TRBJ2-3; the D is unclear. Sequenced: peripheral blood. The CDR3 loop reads CASSFLTGTDTQYF. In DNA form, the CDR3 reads TGTGCCAGCAGCTTTCTGACTGGCACAGATACGCAGTATTTT.